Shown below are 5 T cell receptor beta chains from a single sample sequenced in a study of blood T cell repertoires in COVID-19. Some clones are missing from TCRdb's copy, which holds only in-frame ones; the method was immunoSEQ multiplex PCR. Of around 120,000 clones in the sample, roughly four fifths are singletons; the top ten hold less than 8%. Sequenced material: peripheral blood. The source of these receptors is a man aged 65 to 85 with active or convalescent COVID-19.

The CDR3 sequence: CASTPGGNTEAFF. The CDR3 DNA follows: TGTGCCAGCACTCCAGGGGGCAATACTGAAGCTTTCTTT. The genes are TRBV3-1 (or the pseudogene TRBV3-2) and TRBJ1-1; 8 bases fit TRBD1. The CDR3 runs 13 residues. Germline CDR1 is LGHDT and CDR2 is YNNKEL (reference sequence). The J segment lost 5 bases and the V segment lost 7 bases, leaving 6 bases of the junction unmatched.

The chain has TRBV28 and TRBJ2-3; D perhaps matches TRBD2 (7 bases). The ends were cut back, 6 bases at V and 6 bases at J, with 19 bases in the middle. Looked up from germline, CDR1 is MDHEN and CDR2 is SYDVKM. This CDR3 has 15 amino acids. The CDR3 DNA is TGTGCCAGCAGGGGGGCTAGCGGCCCGGCGGATACGCAGTATTTT. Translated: CASRGASGPADTQYF. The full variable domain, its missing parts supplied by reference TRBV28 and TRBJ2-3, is DVKVTQSSRYLVKRTGEKVFLECVQDMDHENMFWYRQDPGLGLRLIYFSYDVKMKEKGDIPEGYSVSREKKERFSLILESASTNQTSMYLCASRGASGPADTQYFGPGTRLTVL.

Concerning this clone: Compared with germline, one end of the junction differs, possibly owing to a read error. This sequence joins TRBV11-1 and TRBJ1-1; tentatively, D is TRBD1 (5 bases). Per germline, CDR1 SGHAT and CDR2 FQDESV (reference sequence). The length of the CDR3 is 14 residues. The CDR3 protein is CASSLQVLNTEAFF. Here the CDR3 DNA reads TGTGCCAGTAGCTTACAGGTATTAAACACTGAAGCTTTCTTT.

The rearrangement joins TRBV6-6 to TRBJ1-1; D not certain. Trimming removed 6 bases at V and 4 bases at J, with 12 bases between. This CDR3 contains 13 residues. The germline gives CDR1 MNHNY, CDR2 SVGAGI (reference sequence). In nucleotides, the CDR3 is TGTGCCAGCAGCGCCGGCCGGGGCACTGAAGCTTTCTTT. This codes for CASSAGRGTEAFF.

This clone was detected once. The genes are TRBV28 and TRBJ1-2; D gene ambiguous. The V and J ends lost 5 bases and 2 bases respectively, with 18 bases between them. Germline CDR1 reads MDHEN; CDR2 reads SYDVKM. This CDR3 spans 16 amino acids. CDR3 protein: CASSGIPIGKNYGYTF. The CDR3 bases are TGTGCCAGCAGTGGCATCCCGATCGGGAAAAACTATGGCTACACCTTC.